The 29 T cell receptor beta chains presented below share a single source sample, sequenced in a study of shared clonotypes between healthy human individuals. Some clones are missing from TCRdb's copy, which holds only in-frame ones; the method was immunoSEQ multiplex PCR. The sample lists more than 2 million clones, over 85% occurring once. Naive CD8 populations comprised CD45RO-negative cells positively selected for CCR7, excluding terminally differentiated effector memory CD45RA+ cells. Sequencing was carried out using naive CD8+ T cells from PBMCs. All receptors come from a man aged 18-30 years in good health. Some clones in this sample may be carry-over from other donors' samples.

The gene calls are TRBV5-8 and TRBJ2-1, with D hard to call. The germline V gene encodes CDR1 SGHTS and CDR2 YDEGEE. This CDR3 has 15 amino acids. V was cut by 4 bases and J by 2 bases, with 13 bases left in between. The CDR3 DNA follows: TGTGCCAGCAGCCCCTATATAGCCCCCTACAATGAGCAGTTCTTC. It yields the protein CASSPYIAPYNEQFF.

This rearrangement joins TRBV4-3 to TRBJ2-6; weak D call: TRBD1 (6 bases). The CDR3 runs to 19 residues. In germline, CDR1 is LGHNA, CDR2 YSLEER. Trimming removed 1 base at V and 0 bases at J, with 16 bases between. The CDR3 sequence: CASSQVNTGRYSGANVLTF. CDR3 sequence (DNA): TGCGCCAGCAGCCAAGTCAATACAGGGCGGTACTCTGGGGCCAACGTCCTGACTTTC.

This chain links TRBV4-1 with TRBJ1-2; the D is unclear. V lost 0 bases, J lost 4 bases, and 12 bases lay in between. Germline-derived CDR1 and CDR2 are MGHRA and YSYEKL. The length of the CDR3 is 15 residues. CDR3 region: CASSQDLADSYGYTF. The CDR3 nucleotides are TGCGCCAGCAGCCAAGATCTGGCAGATTCCTATGGCTACACCTTC.

The chain joins TRBV28 to TRBJ2-5; D may be TRBD2 (5 bases). This CDR3 contains 13 residues. The germline gives CDR1 MDHEN, CDR2 SYDVKM. V lost 1 base and J lost 5, with 8 bases in between. The chain's CDR3 is CASSLSGSETQYF. CDR3 coding DNA: TGTGCCAGCAGTTTATCGGGGAGCGAGACCCAGTACTTC.

This rearrangement joins TRBV29-1 to TRBJ2-7; D is undetermined. There are 15 residues in the CDR3. Looked up from germline, CDR1 is SQVTM and CDR2 is ANQGSEA. The ends were cut back, 0 bases at V and 1 base at J, with 13 bases in the middle. The CDR3 reads CSVEEASHASYEQYF. The CDR3, as DNA: TGCAGCGTTGAAGAGGCAAGTCATGCTTCCTACGAGCAGTACTTC.

V gene TRBV7-2 combines with J gene TRBJ2-7; 11 positions agree with TRBD1. Looked up from germline, CDR1 is SGHTA and CDR2 is FQGNSA. V dropped 1 base and J dropped 5; count of bases not matched to a gene: 10. The CDR3 runs 17 residues. As DNA, the CDR3 is TGTGCCAGCAGCTTAGGGGCCCCGGGACAGGGGGTCGACGAGCAGTACTTC. Translating it yields CASSLGAPGQGVDEQYF. The variable domain in full, with the rest retrieved from reference TRBV7-2 and TRBJ2-7, is GAGVSQSPSNKVTEKGKDVELRCDPISGHTALYWYRQSLGQGLEFLIYFQGNSAPDKSGLPSDRFSAERTGGSVSTLTIQRTQQEDSAVYLCASSLGAPGQGVDEQYFGPGTRLTVT.

Comments on this clone: At the DNA level, this CDR3 is encoded by other sequences in the same sample as well. The chain carries TRBV27 and TRBJ2-1; TRBD2 aligns across 8 bases. The CDR3 runs 14 residues. V dropped 3 bases and J dropped 4; count of bases not matched to a gene: 2. Looked up from germline, CDR1 is MNHEY and CDR2 is SMNVEV (reference sequence). DNA of the CDR3: TGTGCCAGCAGTTTTCGGGGGGGATACAATGAGCAGTTCTTC. Translating it yields CASSFRGGYNEQFF.

The chain uses TRBV27 and TRBJ1-1; TRBD1 might be the D (5 bases). CDR1 and CDR2 from the germline V gene are MNHEY and SMNVEV (reference sequence). The CDR3 is 11 amino acids. The V and J ends lost 8 bases and 6 bases respectively, with 10 bases between them. CDR3 in DNA: TGTGCCAGCGGGGGGGGTGCTGAAGCTTTCTTT. Its translation is CASGGGAEAFF.

V gene TRBV10-3 combines with J gene TRBJ2-3; 9 nucleotides match TRBD2. With V trimmed by 0 bases and J by 2 bases, 6 bases remained unmatched. From germline, CDR1 is ENHRY and CDR2 SYGVKD. CDR3 size: 17 residues. CDR3 bases: TGTGCCATCAGTGAGTCGGCTAGCGGGGCCAACACAGATACGCAGTATTTT. It specifies CAISESASGANTDTQYF.

This chain connects TRBV13 to TRBJ2-7; TRBD1 might be the D (5 bases). The CDR3 is 15 residues long. The V gene's germline CDR1 is PRHDT and CDR2 FYEKMQ (reference sequence). With 5 bases removed from V and 2 bases from J, the gap between germline ends came to 16 bases. This CDR3 is CASSPLTQGTYEQYF. CDR3 nucleotide sequence: TGTGCCAGCAGCCCGCTGACGCAGGGAACCTACGAGCAGTACTTC.

DNA of the CDR3: TGTGCCAGCAGCTTCGCCACCGGGGAGCTGTTTTTT. It codes for CASSFATGELFF. The chain couples TRBV13 to TRBJ2-2; D remains unclear. Trimming took off 3 bases at V and 4 bases at J, with 3 bases between the two ends. This CDR3 has 12 residues. Germline assignment: CDR1 PRHDT and CDR2 FYEKMQ (reference sequence).

The CDR3 protein is CASSSSNEQFF. In DNA form, the CDR3 reads TGTGCCAGCTCTTCATCGAATGAGCAGTTCTTC. The rearrangement uses TRBV7-3 and TRBJ2-1; D not resolved. The germline gives CDR1 SGHTA, CDR2 FQGTGA. V was clipped by 8 bases and J by 7 bases, with 9 bases between them. The CDR3 length is 11 residues.

The chain is built from TRBV7-3 and TRBJ2-5; a possible D gene is TRBD1 (5 bases). Trimming stripped 0 bases from V and 5 bases from J, with 10 bases between. This CDR3 contains 14 residues. CDR1 and CDR2 from the germline V gene are SGHTA and FQGTGA. The CDR3 nucleotides are TGTGCCAGCAGCTTAACAGGGGTCGGGGAGACCCAGTACTTC. Amino acid sequence: CASSLTGVGETQYF.

The chain uses TRBV28 and TRBJ1-2, with a possible D match to TRBD1 (5 bases). Trimming pared 8 bases from V and 8 bases from J, leaving 18 bases between. The V gene's germline CDR1 is MDHEN and CDR2 SYDVKM. The CDR3 extends over 13 amino acids. The CDR3 DNA sequence: TGTGCCAGCTACGGGACGTTCTCAATCGGCTACACCTTC. Translation: CASYGTFSIGYTF.

The genes are TRBV19 and TRBJ2-2; D is possibly TRBD1 (6 bases). V dropped 6 bases and J dropped 7 bases, with 12 bases sitting between them. This CDR3 is built from 13 residues. Germline assignment: CDR1 LNHDA and CDR2 SQIVND (reference sequence). DNA for the CDR3: TGTGCCAGTAGCTACAGGGTAGGCGGGGAGCTGTTTTTT. The encoded protein is CASSYRVGGELFF.

The V and J genes are TRBV7-9 and TRBJ1-2; D perhaps matches TRBD1 (6 bases). V lost 5 bases, J lost 14 bases, and 15 bases lay in between. Germline V gene lookup returns CDR1 SEHNR and CDR2 FQNEAQ (reference sequence). CDR3 length equals 11 residues. CDR3 sequence: CASSRDKARTF. The CDR3 nucleotides read TGTGCCAGCAGCCGGGACAAAGCGAGAACCTTC.

This rearrangement joins TRBV9 to TRBJ2-1; 14 positions agree with TRBD2. This CDR3 region has 16 residues. V shed 3 bases, J shed 7 bases, and the junction held 6 bases outside the gene matches. Germline CDR1 SGDLS, CDR2 YYNGEE. The CDR3 nucleotides are TGTGCCAGCAGCGACACGACTAGCGGGGGGGGAAATGAGCAGTTCTTC. This encodes CASSDTTSGGGNEQFF.

The V call is TRBV19, the J call TRBJ2-2; 10 positions agree with TRBD2. The CDR3 extends over 17 amino acids. V trimming: 3 bases; J trimming: 1 base; junction bases outside the gene matches: 5. Per germline, CDR1 LNHDA and CDR2 SQIVND (reference sequence). The CDR3 spells CASSISSGRLNTGELFF. The CDR3 nucleotides are TGTGCCAGTAGTATTAGTAGCGGGAGGCTGAACACCGGGGAGCTGTTTTTT.

This chain joins TRBV27 and TRBJ1-2; D perhaps matches TRBD1 (5 bases). The CDR3 is 13 residues long. Germline CDR1 reads MNHEY; CDR2 reads SMNVEV (reference sequence). The ends were cut back, 3 bases at V and 8 bases at J, with 13 bases in the middle. The CDR3 is CASSLYAGKGYTF. The DNA of the CDR3 is TGTGCCAGCAGTTTGTATGCAGGGAAGGGCTACACCTTC.

The chain recombines TRBV6-1 with TRBJ1-2, with D hard to call. V lost 3 bases and J lost 3, with 14 bases in between. This CDR3 has 15 amino acids. Germline-derived CDR1 and CDR2 are MNHNS and SASEGT. The CDR3 nucleotides read TGTGCCAGCAGTGACAACAGTCTCCTATACTATGGCTACACCTTC. Translating it yields CASSDNSLLYYGYTF.

A word on this clone: Distinct nucleotide sequences in the sample also encode this CDR3. The chain combines TRBV5-1 with TRBJ1-1; 9 nucleotides match TRBD1. The CDR3 sequence is 15 residues long. Germline V gene data show CDR1 as SGHRS and CDR2 as YFSETQ. V trimming: 2 bases; J trimming: 0 bases; junction bases outside the gene matches: 2. This chain's CDR3 is CASSLGQGMNTEAFF. DNA for the CDR3: TGCGCCAGCAGCTTAGGACAGGGGATGAACACTGAAGCTTTCTTT.

Comment on this clone: Other DNA sequences in the sample encode the same CDR3. This rearrangement joins TRBV10-3 to TRBJ2-7; the match to TRBD1 covers 11 bases. CDR1 and CDR2 from the germline V gene are ENHRY and SYGVKD. V trimming: 0 bases; J trimming: 3 bases; junction bases outside the gene matches: 1. The CDR3 runs to 15 residues. The CDR3 reads CAISESGTGGYEQYF. In nucleotides, the CDR3 is TGTGCCATCAGTGAGTCGGGGACAGGGGGCTACGAGCAGTACTTC.

J is TRBJ1-3 and V is TRBV10-3; TRBD1 aligns across 7 bases. Trimming at V came to 2 bases and at J to 0 bases, leaving 4 bases not matched to a gene. The germline V gene has CDR1 ENHRY and CDR2 SYGVKD. This CDR3 has 16 amino acids. This CDR3 is CAISERDSSSGNTIYF. CDR3 nucleotides: TGTGCCATCAGTGAGCGGGACAGCAGCTCTGGAAACACCATATATTTT.

This sequence joins TRBV7-2 and TRBJ2-7, with D uncertain. With 1 base removed from V and 7 bases from J, the gap between germline ends came to 11 bases. Germline V gives CDR1 SGHTA, CDR2 FQGNSA. The CDR3 spans 13 residues. The CDR3 protein is CASSLGPGWEQYF. CDR3 DNA: TGTGCCAGCAGCTTAGGTCCGGGTTGGGAGCAGTACTTC.

The gene calls are TRBV9 and TRBJ2-3, with 16 bases aligning to TRBD2. The CDR3 covers 22 residues. Germline CDR1 SGDLS, CDR2 YYNGEE. With 3 bases clipped from V and 2 bases from J, the junction kept 18 bases outside the gene matches. The CDR3 sequence is CASSAPTQGLAGGNIYTDTQYF. CDR3 DNA: TGTGCCAGCAGCGCTCCCACCCAGGGACTAGCGGGAGGGAACATCTACACAGATACGCAGTATTTT.

The J gene is TRBJ2-1, the V gene TRBV27; 12 bases line up with TRBD2. Germline-derived CDR1 and CDR2 are MNHEY and SMNVEV (reference sequence). The CDR3 has 17 residues. The V and J ends lost 4 bases and 7 bases, in that order; junction bases with no gene match: 11. CDR3 sequence: CASSSTSGSLPPNEQFF. CDR3 DNA sequence: TGTGCCAGCAGTTCGACTAGCGGGAGTCTACCCCCGAATGAGCAGTTCTTC.

V gene TRBV7-2 combines with J gene TRBJ2-7; 14 bases are a match to TRBD2. Germline lookup yields CDR1 SGHTA and CDR2 FQGNSA. CDR3 length: 16 residues. V lost 3 bases, J lost 5 bases, and 6 bases stayed unmatched. CDR3 loop: CASSFLTSGRAHEQYF. The DNA for the CDR3 is TGTGCCAGCAGCTTTCTGACTAGCGGGAGGGCCCACGAGCAGTACTTC. The variable domain in full, completed from reference TRBV7-2 and TRBJ2-7, reads GAGVSQSPSNKVTEKGKDVELRCDPISGHTALYWYRQSLGQGLEFLIYFQGNSAPDKSGLPSDRFSAERTGGSVSTLTIQRTQQEDSAVYLCASSFLTSGRAHEQYFGPGTRLTVT.

In nucleotides, the CDR3 is TGTGCCAGCAGCGACCCCCTCTTGGGGCAGGACAGCAAAGCGTATGGCTACACCTTC. This translates into CASSDPLLGQDSKAYGYTF. V and J are TRBV9 and TRBJ1-2; TRBD1 is a possible D gene (6 bases). Germline lookup yields CDR1 SGDLS and CDR2 YYNGEE. The CDR3 loop spans 19 amino acids. The ends were cut back, 3 bases at V and 5 bases at J, with 29 bases in the middle.

This sequence joins TRBV5-4 and TRBJ2-2; no clear D gene. Germline values: CDR1 SGHNT, CDR2 YYREEE (reference sequence). The V end lost 0 bases, the J end lost 1 base, and 7 bases lay between the germline ends. This CDR3 is 15 amino acids long. CDR3 sequence reads: CASSLVARNTGELFF. Written as DNA, the CDR3 is TGTGCCAGCAGCTTGGTGGCACGGAACACCGGGGAGCTGTTTTTT.